Listed below are T cell receptor beta chains from one sample, sequenced in a study of T-cell memory formation after mild COVID-19. MiXCR, run by TCRdb on the 5' RACE reads, gives a single entry per CDR3 protein. The profile covers roughly 560,000 distinct CDR3 sequences, with 20% appearing a single time and around 12% taken by the ten largest. The material sequenced was PBMCs or a T cell subset sorted from them (not recorded which). The receptors derive from an adult woman who had mild COVID-19 (a few samples of this study predate the infection). Cell type and time point are not known. Both conserved end residues are part of each CDR3. D genes are given only for firm matches. Clone size is given for some rows only: seen once, a few or many times, or a class if the clone is expanded.

d_gene	j_gene	abundance	v_gene	CDR3aa	CDR3nt
.	TRBJ2-1	.	TRBV9	CASSPSSLSYNEQFF	TGTGCCAGCAGCCCTTCGTCCCTCTCCTACAATGAGCAGTTCTTC
TRBD2	TRBJ2-3	.	TRBV19	CASSLAGSQGTQYF	TGTGCCAGTAGTCTAGCGGGATCCCAGGGTACGCAGTATTTT
.	TRBJ2-7	few	TRBV12-3/TRBV12-4	CASRPNLGEQYF	TGTGCCAGCAGGCCTAACTTAGGGGAGCAGTACTTC
.	TRBJ1-1	.	TRBV7-3	CASSSSPVREFAEAFF	TGTGCCAGCAGCTCATCACCCGTCAGGGAATTCGCTGAAGCTTTCTTT
.	TRBJ2-2	.	TRBV4-3	CASSQGPGIGTGELFF	TGCGCCAGCAGCCAGGGTCCGGGGATCGGCACCGGGGAGCTGTTTTTT
.	TRBJ2-7	.	TRBV2	CASSEVAHSYEQYF	TGTGCCAGCAGTGAAGTCGCTCATTCCTACGAGCAGTACTTC
.	TRBJ2-1	.	TRBV27	CASASGTFNEQFF	TGTGCCAGCGCCTCTGGGACTTTCAATGAGCAGTTCTTC
.	TRBJ2-3	few	TRBV5-1	CASSRGSDNTDTQYF	TGCGCCAGCAGCCGGGGAAGCGACAACACAGATACGCAGTATTTT
.	TRBJ2-3	.	TRBV7-8	CATGDGARDTQYF	TGTGCCACAGGGGACGGAGCAAGAGATACGCAGTATTTT
TRBD2	TRBJ2-2	.	TRBV25-1	CASSEGGTGELFF	TGTGCCAGCAGTGAGGGAGGGACCGGGGAGCTGTTTTTT
TRBD1	TRBJ1-2	.	TRBV30	CAWSEQGQPHYGYTF	TGTGCCTGGAGCGAGCAGGGACAGCCACACTATGGCTACACCTTC
.	TRBJ2-4	few	TRBV6-5	CASSYGRPAKNIQYF	TGTGCCAGCAGTTACGGCAGGCCAGCCAAAAACATTCAGTACTTC
.	TRBJ1-4	.	TRBV3-1	CASSPGGLGTNEKLFF	TGTGCCAGCAGCCCGGGCGGATTAGGAACTAATGAAAAACTGTTTTTT
TRBD1	TRBJ2-1	few	TRBV29-1	CSVERTGINEQFF	TGCAGCGTTGAGCGGACAGGGATCAATGAGCAGTTCTTC
.	TRBJ1-2	few	TRBV7-8	CASSLVDGYTF	TGTGCCAGCAGCTTAGTAGATGGCTACACCTTC
.	TRBJ1-2	once	TRBV10-3	CAIRAGPNYGYTF	TGTGCCATCAGAGCAGGGCCCAACTATGGCTACACCTTC
.	TRBJ2-1	.	TRBV18	CASSARESQQFF	TGTGCCAGCTCAGCCAGGGAAAGCCAGCAGTTCTTC
.	TRBJ2-5	.	TRBV5-1	CASFVNSGETQYF	TGCGCCAGCTTTGTGAACAGTGGGGAGACCCAGTACTTC
.	TRBJ2-2	.	TRBV28	CASSHAGTANTGELFF	TGTGCCAGCAGCCACGCAGGAACCGCGAACACCGGGGAGCTGTTTTTT
.	TRBJ2-1	many	TRBV3-1	CASSQTRGGQGSYNEQFF	TGTGCCAGCAGCCAAACCCGGGGGGGACAGGGCTCCTACAATGAGCAGTTCTTC
.	TRBJ2-7	few	TRBV7-9	CASSLAGSPEQYF	TGTGCCAGCAGCTTAGCTGGGTCACCCGAGCAGTACTTC
.	TRBJ2-1	.	TRBV5-1	CASSLAPQADNEQFF	TGCGCCAGCAGCTTGGCGCCACAGGCGGACAATGAGCAGTTCTTC
TRBD1	TRBJ1-1	.	TRBV19	CASKTDRARTEAFF	TGTGCCAGTAAGACGGACAGGGCGCGGACTGAAGCTTTCTTT
.	TRBJ2-3	.	TRBV6-5	CASSPTEALTDTQYF	TGTGCCAGCAGTCCTACGGAGGCACTCACAGATACGCAGTATTTT
.	TRBJ1-1	.	TRBV14	CASSQDPTRVGTEAFF	TGTGCCAGCAGCCAAGATCCAACCAGGGTAGGCACTGAAGCTTTCTTT
.	TRBJ2-3	few	TRBV5-6	CASSLVAGALTDTQYF	TGTGCCAGCAGCTTGGTCGCGGGGGCCCTCACAGATACGCAGTATTTT
.	TRBJ2-7	.	TRBV6-6	CASSYSRDRAYEQYF	TGTGCCAGCAGTTACTCGCGGGACCGAGCCTACGAGCAGTACTTC
TRBD1	TRBJ2-3	.	TRBV12-3/TRBV12-4	CASGRTGRTDTQYF	TGTGCCAGCGGCCGGACAGGGCGCACAGATACGCAGTATTTT
.	TRBJ2-5	few	TRBV20-1	CSATSLLVTEAVIKETQYF	TGCAGTGCTACCTCACTTTTGGTAACGGAGGCAGTCATCAAAGAGACCCAGTACTTC
TRBD1	TRBJ2-1	many	TRBV7-8	CASSFDRGYYNEQFF	TGTGCCAGCAGCTTTGACAGGGGGTACTACAATGAGCAGTTCTTC
.	TRBJ2-3	.	TRBV11-1	CASSLNPGNTDTQYF	TGTGCCAGCAGCTTAAATCCCGGGAACACAGATACGCAGTATTTT
TRBD1	TRBJ1-1	few	TRBV4-3	CASSQDIQGARVTEAFF	TGCGCCAGCAGCCAAGATATTCAGGGGGCGAGGGTTACTGAAGCTTTCTTT
.	TRBJ2-7	few	TRBV9	CASSVATGAYEQYF	TGTGCCAGCAGCGTAGCTACGGGGGCCTACGAGCAGTACTTC
TRBD1	TRBJ2-7	.	TRBV15	CATSRDGTGAEQYF	TGTGCCACCAGCAGAGATGGGACAGGGGCCGAGCAGTACTTC
.	TRBJ2-1	.	TRBV29-1	CSVRTRSYNEQFF	TGCAGCGTTCGGACTCGCTCCTACAATGAGCAGTTCTTC
TRBD1	TRBJ2-7	few	TRBV7-6	CASSTGQDNSPYEQYF	TGTGCCAGCAGCACCGGACAGGACAATTCCCCGTACGAGCAGTACTTC
TRBD2	TRBJ2-1	.	TRBV9	CASSVAPAGGNEQFF	TGTGCCAGCAGCGTAGCGCCAGCGGGGGGCAATGAGCAGTTCTTC
.	TRBJ2-5	few	TRBV18	CASSPPQGPPQETQYF	TGTGCCAGCTCACCACCCCAGGGCCCACCCCAAGAGACCCAGTACTTC
.	TRBJ2-7	.	TRBV30	CAWSAPSAVRPYEQYF	TGTGCCTGGAGCGCCCCCTCGGCCGTCCGGCCCTACGAGCAGTACTTC
TRBD2	TRBJ2-3	.	TRBV7-2	CASSTAAGLASASSTDTQYF	TGTGCCAGCAGCACGGCCGCGGGACTAGCGTCAGCATCTAGCACAGATACGCAGTATTTT
.	TRBJ2-1	few	TRBV6-1	CASEPSGGSEQFF	TGTGCCAGTGAACCGTCAGGGGGGAGTGAGCAGTTCTTC
.	TRBJ2-2	.	TRBV9	CASSVVQLTGELFF	TGTGCCAGCAGCGTAGTTCAGCTCACCGGGGAGCTGTTTTTT
.	TRBJ2-7	.	TRBV6-1	CASTAWDGPYSYF	TGTGCCAGCACCGCCTGGGACGGCCCCTACTCGTACTTC
.	TRBJ2-3	.	TRBV29-1	CSALTSTSTDTQYF	TGCAGCGCCCTGACCAGTACTAGCACAGATACGCAGTATTTT
.	TRBJ1-1	.	TRBV5-5	CASSLEPGYMNTEAFF	TGTGCCAGCAGCTTGGAACCGGGCTACATGAACACTGAAGCTTTCTTT
.	TRBJ2-1	.	TRBV11-2	CASSLRMGTSYNEQFF	TGTGCCAGCAGCCTAAGGATGGGGACTTCCTACAATGAGCAGTTCTTC
TRBD2	TRBJ2-1	few	TRBV20-1	CSARDPRLAGGPSPYNEQFF	TGCAGTGCTAGAGATCCAAGGCTAGCGGGAGGGCCCTCGCCTTACAATGAGCAGTTCTTC
TRBD1	TRBJ1-6	many	TRBV7-2	CASSPAPGGNSPLHF	TGTGCCAGCAGCCCCGCCCCAGGGGGAAATTCACCCCTCCACTTT
.	TRBJ1-6	.	TRBV12-3/TRBV12-4	CASSSRQGVNSPLHF	TGTGCCAGCAGTTCTCGCCAGGGAGTCAATTCACCCCTCCACTTT
TRBD2	TRBJ2-1	.	TRBV20-1	CSARNELAGGPSSNEQFF	TGCAGTGCTAGAAACGAACTAGCGGGAGGGCCTAGTAGTAATGAGCAGTTCTTC
.	TRBJ2-7	few	TRBV7-2	CASTLGIAYEQYF	TGTGCCAGCACCCTAGGGATAGCCTACGAGCAGTACTTC
TRBD1	TRBJ2-3	few	TRBV20-1	CSAQDPLPRTGSTDTQYF	TGCAGTGCTCAAGACCCACTACCTCGGACAGGCTCCACAGATACGCAGTATTTT
TRBD2	TRBJ2-7	few	TRBV6-5	CASSHGGGYEQYF	TGTGCCAGCAGCCATGGGGGGGGCTACGAGCAGTACTTC
.	TRBJ2-3	.	TRBV12-3/TRBV12-4	CASSLGSRLTQYF	TGTGCCAGCAGTTTAGGGTCGCGACTAACGCAGTATTTT
.	TRBJ2-3	many	TRBV2	CASSPGLSGGLTDTQYF	TGTGCCAGCAGCCCGGGGTTGTCCGGGGGCCTCACAGATACGCAGTATTTT
.	TRBJ1-2	.	TRBV11-2	CASSLDRDIGPLRYGYTF	TGTGCCAGCAGCTTAGATCGGGACATCGGGCCGCTGCGGTATGGCTACACCTTC
TRBD2	TRBJ2-7	.	TRBV13	CASSVGLAGGLGQYF	TGTGCCAGCAGCGTGGGACTAGCGGGGGGCCTGGGGCAGTACTTC